The clone carrying this TCR beta chain has only one observation. Profiled with immunoSEQ multiplex PCR; TCRdb holds only in-frame clones, not every one. This table holds 60,000 or so clones, around 87% found once. These data belong to a study of lymphopenia after photon versus proton radiotherapy. Germline V gene data show CDR1 as SGHVS and CDR2 as FQNEAQ. This CDR3 is built from 15 residues. The trim removed 3 bases at V and 7 bases at J, leaving 6 bases unmatched. Sequencing used peripheral blood, obtained from a patient treated with proton-based radiotherapy. This receptor was taken from a man older than 75 with esophageal cancer. This rearrangement joins TRBV7-8 to TRBJ1-6, with 7 bases aligning to TRBD1. This CDR3 reads CASSFPQGQNSPLHF. DNA of the CDR3: TGTGCCAGCAGCTTCCCACAGGGGCAAAATTCACCCCTCCACTTT.